This record looks at one TCR beta chain sequence and its context. Its matching antigen is unknown. Tagging with unique molecular identifiers was a feature of the TCR beta cDNA libraries. TCRdb processed the PCR reads anew with MiXCR; each CDR3 protein has one entry. The sample lists 750,000 to 900,000 distinct CDR3 sequences, around 45% seen once, with 4.9% in the top ten. The CDR3 loop spans 11 amino acids. Per the germline V gene, CDR1 is LNHNV and CDR2 is YYDKDF (reference sequence). Trimming took 8 bases from V and 5 from J, leaving 7 bases between them. The sample comes from a study of post-analysis software for immune sequencing data. Findings and caveats of the study: Comparison with controls showed significantly lower normalized Chao1 diversity in multiple sclerosis patients. Roughly five TRBV segments appeared more often in patients than in controls, and TRBV5-6, TRBV5-1 and TRBV20-1 were among these.

What was sequenced was blood. This clonotype was obtained from a girl under 18 with multiple sclerosis. The chain recombines TRBV15 with TRBJ2-1; unclear D gene. CDR3 sequence (DNA): TGTGCCACCTTCAGGAACAATGAGCAGTTCTTC. This codes for CATFRNNEQFF.